The TCR beta chain described here comes from a study of response to subunit inactivated influenza vaccine. General study results and limits: Authors suggested seasonal influenza vaccinations each recruit few new T cells.

This clonotype came up once. The antigen is unknown. With a much larger clone just one base away, this may be a read error. TCRdb re-called the RT-PCR reads with MiXCR, one entry per CDR3 protein. This sample has more than 200,000 distinct CDR3 sequences, with roughly an eighth found just once. Germline lookup yields CDR1 SGHTA and CDR2 FQGNSA. CDR3 length: 13 residues. The chain couples TRBV7-2 to TRBJ2-3, with unresolved D. The sequences come from non-naive T cells sorted from PBMCs, collected approximately 15 days before vaccination. The sequence was obtained from a man aged 50 to 60 who received an inactivated influenza vaccine. The CDR3 sequence: CASSLERIDKQYF. For the CDR3, the DNA is TGTGCCAGCAGCTTAGAGCGTATAGATAAGCAGTATTTT.